This record covers a single TCR beta chain. The record originates from a study of CD8 T cells in Susac syndrome. Study in general: Within the group of sequenced Susac syndrome patients, roughly 6 had active disease and eight were in remission.

Sequencing of TCR beta, carried out with a high-throughput approach, was applied to CD8+ and CD4+ T cells from the blood. Roughly 0.45 to 1 ug RNA was reverse transcribed with random hexamers. A single record per CDR3 protein comes from TCRdb applying MiXCR to the immunoSEQ multiplex PCR reads. The data contain fewer than 150,000 distinct CDR3 sequences, approximately 95% of them singletons. There are 17 residues in the CDR3. The V and J ends lost 3 bases and 3 bases respectively, with 18 bases between them. The sequenced material came from CD8+ T cells from PBMCs. This sequence was found in a human donor with Susac syndrome. The chain has TRBV12-3 or TRBV12-4 and TRBJ2-1, with TRBD1 as a possible D gene (5 bases). In nucleotides, the CDR3 is TGTGCCAGCAGTTTCCAGGGCCTCCCACCGATCTACAATGAGCAGTTCTTC. Translating gives CASSFQGLPPIYNEQFF.